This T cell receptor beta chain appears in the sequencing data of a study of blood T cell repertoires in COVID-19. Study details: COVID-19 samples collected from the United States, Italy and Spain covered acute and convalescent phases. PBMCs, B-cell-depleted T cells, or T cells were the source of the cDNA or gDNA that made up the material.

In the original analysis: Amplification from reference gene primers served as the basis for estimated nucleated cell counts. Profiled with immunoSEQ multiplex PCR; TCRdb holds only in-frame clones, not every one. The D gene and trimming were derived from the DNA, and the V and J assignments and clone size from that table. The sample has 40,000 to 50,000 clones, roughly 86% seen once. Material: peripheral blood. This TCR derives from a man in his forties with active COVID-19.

The CDR3 coding sequence is TGTGCCAGCAGCGTAGGAAACGGGATCACCTACGAGCAGTACTTC. Its protein is CASSVGNGITYEQYF. The chain links TRBV9 to TRBJ2-7; TRBD2 might be the D (5 bases). This CDR3 has 15 amino acids. Trimming pared 0 bases from V and 2 bases from J, leaving 12 bases between. Germline CDR1 reads SGDLS; CDR2 reads YYNGEE.